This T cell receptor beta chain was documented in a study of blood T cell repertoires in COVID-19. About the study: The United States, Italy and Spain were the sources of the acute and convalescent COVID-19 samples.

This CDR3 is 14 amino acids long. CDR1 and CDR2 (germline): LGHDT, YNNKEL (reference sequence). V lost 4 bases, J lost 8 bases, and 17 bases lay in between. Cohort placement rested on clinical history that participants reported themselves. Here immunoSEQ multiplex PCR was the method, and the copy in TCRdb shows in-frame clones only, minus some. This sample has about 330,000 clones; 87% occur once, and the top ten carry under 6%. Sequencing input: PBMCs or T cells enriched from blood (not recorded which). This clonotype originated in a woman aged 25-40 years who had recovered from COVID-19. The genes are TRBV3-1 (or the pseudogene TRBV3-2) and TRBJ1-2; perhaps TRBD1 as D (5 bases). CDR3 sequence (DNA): TGTGCCAGCAGCCGTGGGACGGGGGATTACGGCTACACCTTC. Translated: CASSRGTGDYGYTF.